This T cell receptor beta chain was captured by sequencing in a study of blood T cell repertoires in COVID-19. This CDR3 contains 15 residues. The germline CDR1 and CDR2 sequences are SGHTA and FQGNSA. The ends lost 7 bases at V and 8 bases at J; junction bases unmatched: 11. Here immunoSEQ multiplex PCR was the method, and the copy in TCRdb shows in-frame clones only, minus some. The data contain fewer than 350,000 clones, more than 75% of them singletons. The J gene is TRBJ1-6, the V gene TRBV7-2, with 7 positions matching TRBD1. The specimen was PBMCs or T cells enriched from blood (not recorded which). This clonotype was sampled from a woman aged 40 to 50 with acute COVID-19. CDR3 protein: CASTEDRVEYSPLHF. The CDR3 coding sequence is TGTGCCAGCACCGAAGACAGGGTGGAGTATTCACCCCTCCACTTT.